The 25 T cell receptor beta chains given below trace back to one sample, sequenced in a study of cytomegalovirus exposure and HLA in healthy donors. Amplification used 60 Vbeta primers and 13 Jbeta primers. Clones were sequenced by immunoSEQ multiplex PCR, and TCRdb holds only the in-frame ones, with some missing. Its clone listing holds 60,000 to 80,000 clones. The sample comprised PBMCs. These receptors all stem from a boy younger than 18 in good health and CMV-seronegative.

The rearrangement links TRBV6-6 to TRBJ2-2; D is uncertain. CDR1 is MNHNY and CDR2 is SVGAGI in the germline V gene (reference sequence). The ends were cut back, 8 bases at V and 2 bases at J, with 9 bases in the middle. CDR3 length equals 13 residues. The CDR3 protein is CASSLTNTGELFF. The DNA for the CDR3 is TGTGCCAGCTCCCTAACTAACACCGGGGAGCTGTTTTTT.

The chain carries TRBV5-1 and TRBJ2-1, with a weak D call TRBD1 (6 bases). V gave up 1 base and J gave up 8 bases, with 10 bases separating them. This CDR3 spans 13 amino acids. The germline CDR1 and CDR2 sequences are SGHRS and YFSETQ. The CDR3 DNA reads as TGCGCCAGCAGCTTGAGGTCAGGGGATGAGCAGTTCTTC. This sequence encodes CASSLRSGDEQFF.

This chain joins TRBV29-1 and TRBJ1-1; TRBD1 aligns across 11 bases. From germline, CDR1 is SQVTM and CDR2 ANQGSEA. The length of the CDR3 is 14 residues. The trim removed 7 bases at V and 5 bases at J, leaving 9 bases unmatched. The CDR3 is CSARDRGVRTEAFF. CDR3 coding DNA: TGCAGCGCCCGGGACAGGGGGGTCAGGACTGAAGCTTTCTTT.

The chain carries TRBV27 and TRBJ1-5; 9 bases align to TRBD1. CDR1 and CDR2 (germline): MNHEY, SMNVEV (reference sequence). With V trimmed by 6 bases and J by 5 bases, 5 bases remained unmatched. The length of the CDR3 is 14 residues. CDR3 region: CASRAQGAHQPQHF. Here the CDR3 DNA reads TGTGCCAGCAGGGCACAGGGGGCGCATCAGCCCCAGCATTTT.

The chain recombines TRBV5-1 with TRBJ2-5, with no clear D. The CDR3 spans 12 residues. The germline CDR1 and CDR2 sequences are SGHRS and YFSETQ. V gave up 0 bases and J gave up 5 bases, with 5 bases separating them. The CDR3 sequence is CASSLVGETQYF. The DNA for the CDR3 is TGCGCCAGCAGCTTGGTGGGCGAGACCCAGTACTTC.

The chain employs TRBV30 and TRBJ2-7, with TRBD1 matching over 9 bases. CDR1 is GTSNPN, CDR2 SVGIG, per germline (reference sequence). The junction had 13 bases not matched to a gene; V was cut back by 2 bases and J by 2 bases. The CDR3 spans 17 residues. The CDR3 loop is CAWSQKAGTGTAYEQYF. The CDR3 DNA follows: TGTGCCTGGAGTCAGAAAGCCGGGACAGGGACCGCCTACGAGCAGTACTTC.

The chain joins TRBV9 to TRBJ2-1; 16 positions agree with TRBD2. Germline V lookup: CDR1 SGDLS, CDR2 YYNGEE. The CDR3 runs to 17 residues. J gave up 4 bases and V 3 bases, and 4 bases lay outside the gene matches. The CDR3 protein is CASSGGLAGGSYNEQFF. The DNA for the CDR3 is TGTGCCAGCAGCGGGGGACTAGCGGGAGGGTCATACAATGAGCAGTTCTTC.

The chain uses TRBV25-1 and TRBJ2-3; D is possibly TRBD2 (7 bases). V was clipped by 6 bases and J by 4 bases, with 14 bases between them. The CDR3 length is 14 residues. The germline gives CDR1 MGHDK, CDR2 SYGVNS. The CDR3 region is CASRGGGAADTQYF. The CDR3 DNA reads as TGTGCCAGCAGAGGGGGAGGGGCGGCAGATACGCAGTATTTT. The entire variable domain, with the rest obtained from reference TRBV25-1 and TRBJ2-3, is as follows: EADIYQTPRYLVIGTGKKITLECSQTMGHDKMYWYQQDPGMELHLIHYSYGVNSTEKGDLSSESTVSRIRTEHFPLTLESARPSHTSQYLCASRGGGAADTQYFGPGTRLTVL.

The chain couples TRBV19 to TRBJ1-1; 12 bases line up with TRBD1. The V gene's germline CDR1 is LNHDA and CDR2 SQIVND (reference sequence). CDR3 length: 15 residues. Germline trimming cut 7 bases from V and 1 base from J; bases unmatched to any gene: 4. CDR3 bases: TGTGCCAGTAAGGGGACAGGGGGCGGGAACACTGAAGCTTTCTTT. It encodes CASKGTGGGNTEAFF. Full variable domain (remainder filled in from reference TRBV19 and TRBJ1-1): DGGITQSPKYLFRKEGQNVTLSCEQNLNHDAMYWYRQDPGQGLRLIYYSQIVNDFQKGDIAEGYSVSREKKESFPLTVTSAQKNPTAFYLCASKGTGGGNTEAFFGQGTRLTVV.

CDR3 DNA: TGTGCCAGCAGCTTGTACGGTGGCTACACCTTC. It is translated as CASSLYGGYTF. The J gene is TRBJ1-2, the V gene TRBV5-4, with D hard to call. Germline loops: CDR1 SGHNT, CDR2 YYREEE (reference sequence). This CDR3 has 11 residues. The V end was cut by 1 base, the J end by 7 bases, with 5 bases between.

The chain is built from TRBV27 and TRBJ1-2; 7 bases match TRBD1. Germline CDR1 is MNHEY and CDR2 is SMNVEV (reference sequence). V shed 6 bases and J 8 bases; nucleotides not matched to a gene: 3. This CDR3 has 11 residues. CDR3 nucleotide sequence: TGTGCCAGCAGCGAGGGACAGGGCTACACCTTC. Encoded protein: CASSEGQGYTF.

The rearrangement links TRBV2 to TRBJ1-1, with D hard to call. CDR1 is SNHLY and CDR2 is FYNNEI in the germline V gene. This CDR3 has 14 residues. Between the trimmed V and J ends, which lost 6 bases and 1 base, there was a span of 12 bases. The CDR3 region has the DNA TGTGCCAGCAGCTTCCAGACAACGAACACTGAAGCTTTCTTT. This codes for CASSFQTTNTEAFF.

This sequence joins TRBV7-2 and TRBJ2-2, with D unclear. This CDR3 region has 13 residues. Germline lookup yields CDR1 SGHTA and CDR2 FQGNSA. V gave up 5 bases and J gave up 2 bases, with 6 bases separating them. This chain's CDR3 is CASSTRNTGELFF. CDR3 nucleotides: TGTGCCAGCAGCACGCGTAACACCGGGGAGCTGTTTTTT.

V usage is TRBV5-1 and J usage is TRBJ2-3; perhaps TRBD1 as D (6 bases). V was cut by 0 bases and J by 2 bases, with 10 bases left in between. This CDR3 spans 15 amino acids. CDR1 SGHRS and CDR2 YFSETQ come from the germline V gene. The CDR3 DNA sequence: TGCGCCAGCAGCTTGGAAGGGACAACCACAGATACGCAGTATTTT. Translation: CASSLEGTTTDTQYF.

The rearrangement links TRBV4-1 to TRBJ2-2; 8 bases align to TRBD1. The junction had 8 bases not matched to a gene; V was cut back by 4 bases and J by 4 bases. CDR1 and CDR2 from the germline V gene are MGHRA and YSYEKL. The CDR3 is made up of 16 amino acids. The CDR3 loop is CASSPFDRGSTGELFF. Written as DNA, the CDR3 is TGCGCCAGCAGCCCATTTGACAGGGGTTCCACCGGGGAGCTGTTTTTT.

V gene TRBV30 combines with J gene TRBJ1-2; tentative D call: TRBD1 (6 bases). There are 14 residues in the CDR3. Per germline, CDR1 GTSNPN and CDR2 SVGIG (reference sequence). V lost 0 bases and J 4 bases, leaving 12 bases between the germline ends. Here the CDR3 reads CAWSVRQDGYGYTF. As DNA, the CDR3 is TGTGCCTGGAGTGTACGACAGGACGGCTATGGCTACACCTTC.

This chain uses TRBV7-9 with TRBJ2-7, with 8 bases identical to TRBD1. The germline V gene has CDR1 SEHNR and CDR2 FQNEAQ (reference sequence). This CDR3 has 15 residues. J was trimmed by 3 bases and V by 4 bases; bases with no gene match: 8. This chain's CDR3 is CASSSTGQAYYEQYF. In DNA, the CDR3 is TGTGCCAGCAGCTCAACGGGACAGGCTTACTACGAGCAGTACTTC.

The chain uses TRBV30 and TRBJ1-5; D might be TRBD1 (6 bases). V was cut by 0 bases and J by 2 bases, with 8 bases left in between. Germline V gives CDR1 GTSNPN, CDR2 SVGIG (reference sequence). The CDR3 consists of 14 residues. The CDR3 loop is CAWSVGGGNQPQHF. The CDR3 DNA reads as TGTGCCTGGAGTGTAGGGGGAGGCAATCAGCCCCAGCATTTT.

The chain has TRBV6-1 and TRBJ2-2, with 9 bases aligning to TRBD1. This CDR3 region has 15 residues. Germline V lookup: CDR1 MNHNS, CDR2 SASEGT. V was pared by 5 bases and J by 3 bases, with 4 bases of the junction left unmatched. DNA for the CDR3: TGTGCCAGCAGTAACAGGGGGCCCTACACCGGGGAGCTGTTTTTT. Its translation: CASSNRGPYTGELFF.

The chain uses TRBV19 and TRBJ1-2, with D uncertain. The V gene lost 4 bases and the J gene lost 1 base, with 10 bases spanning the gap. The length of the CDR3 is 14 residues. Germline CDR1 reads LNHDA; CDR2 reads SQIVND (reference sequence). The CDR3 is CASSRASLNYGYTF. Written as DNA, the CDR3 is TGTGCCAGTAGTAGGGCGTCACTTAACTATGGCTACACCTTC. The whole variable domain, remainder taken from reference TRBV19 and TRBJ1-2, is DGGITQSPKYLFRKEGQNVTLSCEQNLNHDAMYWYRQDPGQGLRLIYYSQIVNDFQKGDIAEGYSVSREKKESFPLTVTSAQKNPTAFYLCASSRASLNYGYTFGSGTRLTVV.

This chain connects TRBV9 to TRBJ2-1, with 10 nucleotides matching TRBD1. V was clipped by 5 bases and J by 8 bases; unmatched bases: 7. CDR1 and CDR2 from the germline V gene are SGDLS and YYNGEE. The CDR3 is made up of 14 amino acids. The DNA for the CDR3 is TGTGCCAGCAGGCTAGGACAGGGGGTCGATGAGCAGTTCTTC. Translating it yields CASRLGQGVDEQFF.

The CDR3 loop is CASSLGQQGPTDTQYF. The CDR3, as DNA: TGCGCCAGCAGCTTGGGCCAACAGGGACCCACAGATACGCAGTATTTT. The chain joins TRBV5-1 to TRBJ2-3; the D gene is possibly TRBD1 (6 bases). Germline CDR1 SGHRS, CDR2 YFSETQ. V was pared by 0 bases and J by 2 bases, with 13 bases between. The CDR3 length is 16 residues.

The gene calls are TRBV5-4 and TRBJ2-1; 8 bases are shared with TRBD1. Germline CDR1 is SGHNT and CDR2 is YYREEE (reference sequence). This CDR3 region has 12 residues. The junction had 8 bases not matched to a gene; V was cut back by 10 bases and J by 8 bases. The CDR3 region has the DNA TGTGCCGGACAGGGTGTAGAAGATGAGCAGTTCTTC. Translating it yields CAGQGVEDEQFF.

This chain links TRBV7-9 with TRBJ2-3; 8 bases agree with TRBD2. The length of the CDR3 is 15 residues. Germline lookup yields CDR1 SEHNR and CDR2 FQNEAQ (reference sequence). J gave up 1 base and V 6 bases, and 6 bases lay outside the gene matches. The CDR3 DNA reads as TGTGCCAGCAGAAGAGCACTAGCGGGCACAGATACGCAGTATTTT. Its translation is CASRRALAGTDTQYF.

The chain joins TRBV29-1 to TRBJ1-1; no firm D call. CDR3 length: 14 residues. The V end lost 6 bases, the J end lost 4 bases, and 18 bases lay between the germline ends. Germline V gene lookup returns CDR1 SQVTM and CDR2 ANQGSEA. The CDR3 loop is CSVLGPSGGTEAFF. As DNA, the CDR3 is TGCAGCGTCCTTGGACCTTCCGGAGGCACTGAAGCTTTCTTT.